These T cell receptor beta chains were read from a single sample in a study of low-dose radiotherapy and immunotherapy resistance in tumors. Via MiXCR, TCRdb re-called the reads, giving one row per CDR3 protein. The table shows tens of thousands of distinct CDR3 sequences, with around 30% occurring only once. The sample consisted of PBMCs, taken before treatment. All receptors come from a female donor with ovarian cancer. Both conserved end residues are part of each CDR3. Each record gives: J gene, D gene, V gene, clone size, CDR3 protein, CDR3 DNA. D genes are given only for firm matches. Clone size, where shown, is once, few, many, or a class for clones that have expanded.

>TRBJ1-1|.|TRBV14|.
CASSQVMTGNTEAFF
TGTGCCAGCAGCCAAGTCATGACAGGGAACACTGAAGCTTTCTTT
>TRBJ1-6|TRBD1|TRBV9|many
CASSVGGTGVGSPLHF
TGTGCCAGCAGCGTAGGAGGAACAGGGGTAGGGTCACCCCTCCACTTT
>TRBJ1-3|.|TRBV4-1|.
CASSRAGLIHSGNTIYF
TGCGCCAGCAGCCGAGCAGGACTGATTCACTCTGGAAACACCATATATTTT
>TRBJ2-2|.|TRBV5-4|many
CASSLDPANTGELFF
TGTGCCAGCAGCTTGGACCCAGCGAACACCGGGGAGCTGTTTTTT
>TRBJ2-2|.|TRBV10-3|.
CAISTEINTGELFF
TGTGCCATCAGTACAGAGATAAACACCGGGGAGCTGTTTTTT
>TRBJ2-7|.|TRBV4-3|many
CASSQEWGGPEQYF
TGCGCCAGCAGCCAAGAATGGGGCGGACCAGAGCAGTACTTC
>TRBJ2-7|.|TRBV9|once
CASSVAQAGEQYF
TGTGCCAGCAGCGTAGCTCAGGCAGGGGAGCAGTACTTC
>TRBJ1-5|.|TRBV6-2/TRBV6-3|many
CASSGVTDSNQPQHF
TGTGCCAGCAGTGGCGTGACAGATAGCAATCAGCCCCAGCATTTT
>TRBJ2-7|.|TRBV4-2|many
CASSQEVRYEQYF
TGTGCCAGCAGCCAAGAAGTGCGCTACGAGCAGTACTTC
>TRBJ1-2|.|TRBV12-3/TRBV12-4|many
CAIQPANYGYTF
TGTGCCATCCAACCGGCGAACTATGGCTACACCTTC
>TRBJ2-7|TRBD1|TRBV2|many
CASSKDRGVYEQYF
TGTGCCAGCAGTAAGGACAGGGGAGTCTACGAGCAGTACTTC
>TRBJ1-1|TRBD1|TRBV6-4|many
CASSVDRVTEAFF
TGTGCCAGCAGTGTGGACAGGGTGACTGAAGCTTTCTTT
>TRBJ1-1|.|TRBV6-4|.
CASRPTVMNTEAFF
TGTGCCAGCAGACCGACAGTCATGAACACTGAAGCTTTCTTT
>TRBJ1-6|TRBD1|TRBV20-1|many
CSARPGQGYNSPLHF
TGCAGTGCTAGACCCGGACAGGGGTATAATTCACCCCTCCACTTT
>TRBJ2-7|.|TRBV29-1|.
CSVDGGRGTYEQYF
TGCAGCGTTGATGGGGGTCGGGGAACCTACGAGCAGTACTTC
>TRBJ2-7|.|TRBV5-1|.
CASSLGQGGYEQYF
TGCGCCAGCAGCCTCGGGCAGGGAGGCTACGAGCAGTACTTC
>TRBJ2-5|.|TRBV30|many
CAWSLLAGPETQYF
TGTGCCTGGAGTCTGCTAGCTGGTCCGGAGACCCAGTACTTC
>TRBJ1-1|.|TRBV30|.
CAWSLGGRVTEAFF
TGTGCCTGGAGCTTGGGGGGCAGGGTCACTGAAGCTTTCTTT
>TRBJ1-5|.|TRBV6-6|.
CASSYGEVRDNQPQHF
TGTGCCAGCAGTTATGGGGAGGTAAGGGACAATCAGCCCCAGCATTTT
>TRBJ2-5|TRBD1|TRBV5-4|many
CASSFGQGMETQYF
TGTGCCAGCAGCTTCGGACAGGGAATGGAGACCCAGTACTTC
>TRBJ2-1|TRBD2|TRBV7-2|many
CASSLASGTSGGANEQFF
TGTGCCAGCAGCTTAGCGTCGGGTACTAGCGGGGGGGCCAATGAGCAGTTCTTC
>TRBJ2-7|.|TRBV5-4|many
CASSFGLAPGGFEQYF
TGTGCCAGCAGTTTTGGCCTAGCGCCGGGTGGGTTCGAGCAGTACTTC
>TRBJ2-1|.|TRBV3-1|many
CASGVAAGYNEQFF
TGTGCCAGCGGGGTTGCGGCGGGCTACAATGAGCAGTTCTTC
>TRBJ1-2|.|TRBV5-4|many
CASSLKASGGYTF
TGTGCCAGCAGCTTGAAGGCCTCGGGTGGCTACACCTTC
>TRBJ1-2|.|TRBV12-3/TRBV12-4|.
CASSLNRGYTF
TGTGCCAGCAGTTTAAATCGTGGCTACACCTTC
>TRBJ2-1|.|TRBV7-2|many
CASSLRDLYNEQFF
TGTGCCAGCAGCCTCCGGGACCTTTACAATGAGCAGTTCTTC
>TRBJ2-5|.|TRBV24-1|medium-sized
CATSDPRETQYF
TGTGCCACCAGTGACCCCCGCGAGACCCAGTACTTC
>TRBJ2-5|.|TRBV30|many
CAWSVPGLRETQYF
TGTGCCTGGAGTGTACCGGGGCTGAGAGAGACCCAGTACTTC
>TRBJ1-5|.|TRBV20-1|.
CSARATGDQPQHF
TGCAGTGCTAGAGCAACCGGGGATCAGCCCCAGCATTTT
>TRBJ1-5|TRBD1|TRBV28|.
CASSVQGAPDQPQHF
TGTGCCAGCAGTGTACAGGGGGCACCTGATCAGCCCCAGCATTTT
>TRBJ2-7|.|TRBV27|many
CASSLGGQPSYEQYF
TGTGCCAGCAGTTTAGGTGGACAGCCCTCCTACGAGCAGTACTTC
>TRBJ2-1|.|TRBV4-2|few
CASSQGGLPTYNEQFF
TGTGCCAGCAGCCAGGGTGGACTACCTACCTACAATGAGCAGTTCTTC
>TRBJ2-3|TRBD1|TRBV29-1|many
CSPVGQSDTQYF
TGCAGCCCTGTGGGACAGTCAGATACGCAGTATTTT
>TRBJ1-1|TRBD1|TRBV5-1|.
CASSFGTADTEAFF
TGCGCCAGCAGCTTCGGGACAGCGGACACTGAAGCTTTCTTT
>TRBJ2-3|TRBD1|TRBV5-6|.
CASSLRGRSTDTQYF
TGTGCCAGCAGCTTGAGGGGGCGTAGCACAGATACGCAGTATTTT
>TRBJ2-3|TRBD2|TRBV24-1|many
CATSGTSGRAGDTQYF
TGTGCCACCAGTGGGACTAGCGGGAGGGCCGGAGATACGCAGTATTTT
>TRBJ2-1|.|TRBV29-1|few
CSVDPRDLNEQFF
TGCAGCGTTGATCCTCGGGACCTCAATGAGCAGTTCTTC
>TRBJ2-7|TRBD1|TRBV6-2/TRBV6-3|.
CASSYSQGQGSSYEQYF
TGTGCCAGCAGTTACTCCCAGGGACAGGGGAGCTCCTACGAGCAGTACTTC
>TRBJ1-4|.|TRBV6-1|.
CASISVEGVGEKLFF
TGTGCCAGCATAAGTGTCGAAGGGGTCGGGGAAAAACTGTTTTTT
>TRBJ2-7|.|TRBV14|many
CASSPSLASSYEQYF
TGTGCCAGCAGCCCTAGCCTTGCATCATCCTACGAGCAGTACTTC
>TRBJ2-3|.|TRBV19|many
CASSMVGYSTDTQYF
TGTGCCAGTAGTATGGTGGGCTATAGCACAGATACGCAGTATTTT
>TRBJ2-3|.|TRBV2|many
CASISSGVATDTQYF
TGTGCCAGCATATCGTCGGGAGTGGCCACAGATACGCAGTATTTT
>TRBJ2-7|TRBD2|TRBV5-4|many
CASSISGSSYEQYF
TGTGCCAGCAGCATTAGCGGGAGCTCCTACGAGCAGTACTTC
>TRBJ2-2|.|TRBV12-3/TRBV12-4|few
CASSLAFSGNTGELFF
TGTGCCAGCAGTTTAGCGTTTAGCGGGAACACCGGGGAGCTGTTTTTT
>TRBJ2-4|TRBD2|TRBV3-1|many
CASGLAGGAKNIQYF
TGTGCCAGCGGACTAGCGGGAGGAGCCAAAAACATTCAGTACTTC
>TRBJ2-7|.|TRBV2|many
CASTESDSYEQYF
TGTGCCAGCACCGAATCGGACAGCTACGAGCAGTACTTC
>TRBJ2-1|.|TRBV19|many
CASRKGYNEQFF
TGTGCCAGTAGGAAGGGGTACAATGAGCAGTTCTTC
>TRBJ2-1|TRBD1|TRBV5-1|many
CASSIYGQGPYNEQFF
TGCGCCAGCAGTATTTACGGACAGGGCCCCTACAATGAGCAGTTCTTC
>TRBJ1-6|.|TRBV12-3/TRBV12-4|.
CASSLVGVNNSPLHF
TGTGCCAGCAGTTTAGTAGGGGTCAACAATTCACCCCTCCACTTT
>TRBJ2-2|TRBD2|TRBV13|.
CACSLAGGNTGELFF
TGTGCCTGCAGCTTAGCGGGGGGAAACACCGGGGAGCTGTTTTTT
>TRBJ2-3|TRBD2|TRBV4-3|many
CASSQDNGRADRNTQYF
TGCGCCAGCAGCCAAGATAACGGGAGGGCCGATAGGAATACGCAGTATTTT
>TRBJ2-1|.|TRBV5-5|.
CASRPSGAHNEQFF
TGTGCCAGCAGGCCGAGTGGGGCCCACAATGAGCAGTTCTTC
>TRBJ1-2|TRBD1|TRBV6-2/TRBV6-3|few
CASSGGRGVGYGYTF
TGTGCCAGCAGTGGCGGCAGGGGGGTCGGCTATGGCTACACCTTC